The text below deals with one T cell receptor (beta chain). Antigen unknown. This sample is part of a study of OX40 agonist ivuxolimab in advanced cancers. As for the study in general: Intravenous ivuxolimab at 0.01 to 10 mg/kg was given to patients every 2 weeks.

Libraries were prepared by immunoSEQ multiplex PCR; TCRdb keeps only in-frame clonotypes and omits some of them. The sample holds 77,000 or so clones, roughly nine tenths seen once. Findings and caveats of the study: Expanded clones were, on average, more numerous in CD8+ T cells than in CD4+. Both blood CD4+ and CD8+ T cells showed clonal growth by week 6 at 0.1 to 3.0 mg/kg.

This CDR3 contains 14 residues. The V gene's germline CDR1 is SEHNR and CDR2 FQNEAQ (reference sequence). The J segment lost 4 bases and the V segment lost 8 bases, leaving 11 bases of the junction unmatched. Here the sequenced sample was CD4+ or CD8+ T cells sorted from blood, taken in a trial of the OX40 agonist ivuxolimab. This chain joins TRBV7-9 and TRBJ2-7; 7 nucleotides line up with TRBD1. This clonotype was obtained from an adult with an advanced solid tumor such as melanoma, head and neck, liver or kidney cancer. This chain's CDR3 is CASVQGGREYEQYF. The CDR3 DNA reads TGTGCCAGCGTACAAGGGGGCAGGGAATACGAGCAGTACTTC.